These 12 T cell receptor beta chains originate from one sample sequenced in a study of read filtering for tumor transcriptome and immune sequencing. The library was built from around 0.4 ug RNA with molecular barcoded adaptors for alpha/delta and beta/gamma chains. Via MiXCR, TCRdb re-called the reads, giving one row per CDR3 protein. Here the sample spans about 60,000 distinct CDR3 sequences, roughly 13% being singletons. The specimen sequenced was a population of CD138-negative cells sorted from bone marrow. The receptors originated from a donor aged 40 or older with multiple myeloma.

This clonotype was detected many times. The chain uses TRBV12-3 or TRBV12-4 and TRBJ2-5; a weak D match, TRBD2 (6 bases). V was pared by 8 bases and J by 2 bases, with 18 bases between. The CDR3 sequence is 15 residues long. The CDR3 sequence: CASQLSGVSQETQYF. CDR3 nucleotides: TGTGCCAGCCAGCTTAGCGGAGTTTCGCAAGAGACCCAGTACTTC.

A few counts support this clonotype. The V gene is TRBV20-1, the J gene TRBJ2-1; 10 positions match TRBD2. The CDR3 covers 14 residues. After removal of 3 bases from V and 5 bases from J, the junction contained 4 bases not matched to a gene. CDR1 is DFQATT and CDR2 is SNEGSKA in the germline V gene (reference sequence). The CDR3, as DNA: TGCAGTGCTAGCACGGGACTAGCGAACAATGAGCAGTTCTTC. Amino acid sequence: CSASTGLANNEQFF.

This clonotype was seen repeatedly, ten times or more. The CDR3 reads CAWSSAGEGEQFF. DNA for the CDR3: TGTGCCTGGAGTTCGGCGGGAGAAGGTGAGCAGTTCTTC. The rearrangement links TRBV30 to TRBJ2-1; 7 positions agree with TRBD2. The CDR3 has 13 amino acids. The germline V gene encodes CDR1 GTSNPN and CDR2 SVGIG (reference sequence). The trim removed 2 bases at V and 9 bases at J, leaving 7 bases unmatched.

In its sample, this clonotype was seen many times. The chain employs TRBV6-2 or TRBV6-3 and TRBJ2-1; D gene uncertain. The V end lost 5 bases, the J end lost 7 bases, and 15 bases lay between the germline ends. The V gene's germline CDR1 is MNHEY and CDR2 SVGEGT. This CDR3 comprises 14 residues. The CDR3 DNA sequence: TGTGCCAGCAGTGCTGGGGTTCTATGGAATGAGCAGTTCTTC. Its protein is CASSAGVLWNEQFF.

This clonotype occurred many times. The J gene is TRBJ2-1, the V gene TRBV7-3; possibly TRBD1 or TRBD2 for D (7 bases each). The CDR3 sequence is 14 residues long. In germline, CDR1 is SGHTA, CDR2 FQGTGA. V lost 7 bases to trimming and J lost 7 bases, with 17 bases between them. The CDR3 loop reads CASTLTQGGNEQFF. In nucleotides, the CDR3 is TGTGCCAGCACCCTAACCCAGGGGGGGAATGAGCAGTTCTTC.

A word on this clonotype: A read error may be the cause here, since a much bigger clone is one base away. This chain connects TRBV7-9 to TRBJ1-1; no clear D gene. The germline V gene has CDR1 SEHNR and CDR2 FQNEAQ (reference sequence). The CDR3 is 11 amino acids. Trimming shortened V by 6 bases and J by 8 bases, and 10 bases separated the two germline ends. CDR3 bases: TGTGCCAGCAGGTTACTGGGAGAAGCTTTCTTT. As protein: CASRLLGEAFF. Full variable domain (outside the CDR3, taken from reference TRBV7-9 and TRBJ1-1): DTGVSQNPRHKITKRGQNVTFRCDPISEHNRLYWYRQTLGQGPEFLTYFQNEAQLEKSRLLSDRFSAERPKGSFSTLEIQRTEQGDSAMYLCASRLLGEAFFGQGTRLTVV.

This clonotype appeared a few times. A much larger clonotype is one base distant, so this may be a read error. V and J are TRBV29-1 and TRBJ2-7; 7 nucleotides agree with TRBD1. This CDR3 is 15 amino acids long. The ends lost 6 bases at V and 0 bases at J; junction bases unmatched: 11. Germline values: CDR1 SQVTM, CDR2 ANQGSEA. The CDR3 DNA reads as TGCAGCGTGGGCCAGGGGGTGCGTGGCTCCTACGAGCAGTACTTC. It yields the protein CSVGQGVRGSYEQYF.

This chain joins TRBV19 and TRBJ1-1; D perhaps matches TRBD1 (5 bases). This CDR3 has 13 residues. Germline V lookup: CDR1 LNHDA, CDR2 SQIVND (reference sequence). Trimming took 7 bases from V and 4 from J, leaving 13 bases between them. CDR3 nucleotides: TGTGCCAGTACATGGGACGATCGCACTGAAGCTTTCTTT. This gives the protein CASTWDDRTEAFF.

This clonotype turned up a few times. Here the CDR3 DNA reads TGTGCCAGCAGCTTCGACAATTCTGGAAACACCATATATTTT. This translates into CASSFDNSGNTIYF. The V and J genes are TRBV7-2 and TRBJ1-3; D unresolved. Germline assignment: CDR1 SGHTA and CDR2 FQGNSA. The CDR3 totals 14 residues. The V and J ends lost 3 bases and 1 base respectively, with 7 bases between them.

This clonotype was seen a handful of times. J is TRBJ2-4 and V is TRBV7-2; 12 bases are a match to TRBD2. Looked up from germline, CDR1 is SGHTA and CDR2 is FQGNSA. The CDR3 is made up of 19 amino acids. Trimming removed 4 bases from V and 7 bases from J; junction bases left unmatched: 17. This chain's CDR3 is CASSSLAGGLWAPTNIQYF. As DNA, the CDR3 is TGTGCCAGCAGCTCCCTAGCGGGAGGGCTATGGGCTCCCACTAACATTCAGTACTTC.

CDR3 sequence reads: CAWSVLKGRSYEQYF. CDR3 DNA sequence: TGTGCCTGGAGTGTACTTAAGGGGAGATCCTACGAGCAGTACTTC. The rearrangement uses TRBV30 and TRBJ2-7; either TRBD1 or TRBD2 may fit D (5 bases each). CDR1 is GTSNPN and CDR2 is SVGIG in the germline V gene (reference sequence). The CDR3 spans 15 residues. The V end was cut by 0 bases, the J end by 1 base, with 13 bases between.

This clonotype was found many times. J is TRBJ2-1 and V is TRBV12-3 or TRBV12-4; D is possibly TRBD1 (6 bases). CDR3 size: 15 residues. Trimming cost V 5 bases and J 3 bases, with 14 bases left between them. The CDR3 region is CASSETGGFYNEQFF. CDR3 nucleotide sequence: TGTGCCAGCAGTGAGACAGGTGGGTTCTACAATGAGCAGTTCTTC.